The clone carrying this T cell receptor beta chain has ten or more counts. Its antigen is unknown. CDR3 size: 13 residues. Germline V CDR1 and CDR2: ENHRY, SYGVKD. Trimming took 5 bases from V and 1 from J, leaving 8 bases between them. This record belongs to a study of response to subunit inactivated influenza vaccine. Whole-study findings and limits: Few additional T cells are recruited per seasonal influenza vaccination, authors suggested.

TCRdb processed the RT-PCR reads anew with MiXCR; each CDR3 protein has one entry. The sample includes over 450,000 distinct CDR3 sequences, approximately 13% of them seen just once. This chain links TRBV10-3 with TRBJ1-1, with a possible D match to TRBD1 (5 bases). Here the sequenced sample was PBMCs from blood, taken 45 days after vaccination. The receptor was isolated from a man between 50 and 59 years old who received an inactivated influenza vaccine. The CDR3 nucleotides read TGTGCCATCAGTACAACAGGGAACACTGAAGCTTTCTTT. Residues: CAISTTGNTEAFF.